This section outlines one T cell receptor (beta chain) sequence together with its context. The CDR3 covers 15 residues. Losses at the gene ends were 3 bases for V and 3 bases for J; bases not matched to a gene: 4. Germline-derived CDR1 and CDR2 are LNHDA and SQIVND (reference sequence). These data belong to a study of cytomegalovirus exposure and HLA in healthy donors. The PCR contained 60 Vbeta and 13 Jbeta primers. Profiled with immunoSEQ multiplex PCR; TCRdb holds only in-frame clones, not every one. The table shows around 120,000 clones, with 70% to 85% occurring only once. The sequenced sample consisted of PBMCs. This sequence originates from a woman in her 40s in good health and CMV-seronegative. The rearrangement joins TRBV19 to TRBJ2-2, with 7 bases matching TRBD1. Here the CDR3 DNA reads TGTGCCAGTAGTATCCCAACAGGGGACACCGGGGAGCTGTTTTTT. Translation gives CASSIPTGDTGELFF.